This T cell receptor beta chain emerged from a study of blood T cell repertoires in COVID-19. Looking at the study overall: Acute and convalescent COVID-19 specimens originated in the United States, Italy and Spain.

V lost 3 bases to trimming and J lost 2 bases, with 8 bases between them. CDR1 SNHLY and CDR2 FYNNEI come from the germline V gene. This CDR3 spans 13 amino acids. Assay: immunoSEQ multiplex PCR; the TCRdb copy retains only in-frame clones and omits some. The sample has about 74,000 clones; more than 75% are singletons. The rearrangement links TRBV2 to TRBJ2-7; no firm D call. This TCR was recovered from a human donor in a cohort sampled during active COVID-19. Source material: peripheral blood. CDR3 sequence (DNA): TGTGCCAGCAGTGATTTCAGTACCTACGAGCAGTACTTC. Protein product: CASSDFSTYEQYF. Using reference TRBV2 and TRBJ2-7 for the parts outside the CDR3, the full variable domain is EPEVTQTPSHQVTQMGQEVILRCVPISNHLYFYWYRQILGQKVEFLVSFYNNEISEKSEIFDDQFSVERPDGSNFTLKIRSTKLEDSAMYFCASSDFSTYEQYFGPGTRLTVT.